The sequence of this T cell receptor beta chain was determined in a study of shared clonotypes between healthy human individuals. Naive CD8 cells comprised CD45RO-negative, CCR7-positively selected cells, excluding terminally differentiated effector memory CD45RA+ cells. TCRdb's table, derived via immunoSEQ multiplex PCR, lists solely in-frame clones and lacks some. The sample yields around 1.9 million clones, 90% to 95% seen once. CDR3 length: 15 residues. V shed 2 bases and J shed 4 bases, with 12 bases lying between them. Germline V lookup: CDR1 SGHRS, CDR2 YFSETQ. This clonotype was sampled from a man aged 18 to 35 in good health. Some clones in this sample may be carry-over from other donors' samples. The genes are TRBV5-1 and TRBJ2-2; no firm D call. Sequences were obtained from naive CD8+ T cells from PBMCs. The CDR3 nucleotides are TGCGCCAGCAGCTTCGGCCCCCTCAGCACCGGGGAGCTGTTTTTT. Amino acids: CASSFGPLSTGELFF.